This TCR beta chain was identified in a study of cytomegalovirus exposure and HLA in healthy donors. Study-level background: As released early, the data held 70 million to 100 million unique TCRs from HLA-typed donors. Findings and limits, study-wide: An observed cluster of highly shared sequence variants was recorded as a likely sequencing artifact. An Asian-associated ancestry cluster reportedly showed fewer N-insertions than the approximately 650-donor mean in a later analysis.

Per the germline V gene, CDR1 is GTSNPN and CDR2 is SVGIG (reference sequence). The CDR3 consists of 14 residues. J lost 7 bases, V lost 1 base, and 7 bases had no gene match. PCR employed 60 Vbeta and 13 Jbeta primers. Some clones are missing from TCRdb's copy, which holds only in-frame ones; the method was immunoSEQ multiplex PCR. The data hold 110,000 to 150,000 clones, with 70% to 85% observed a single time. Regarding donors, all were healthy bone marrow donors. About this clone itself: As yet, its antigen is unknown.

This clonotype was sampled from a woman aged 60 to 75 in good health and CMV-seropositive. Sample: PBMCs. V and J are TRBV30 and TRBJ1-2, with 9 bases matching TRBD1. CDR3 loop: CAWSGGTGLGGYTF. DNA for the CDR3: TGTGCCTGGAGTGGCGGGACAGGGTTGGGTGGCTACACCTTC.